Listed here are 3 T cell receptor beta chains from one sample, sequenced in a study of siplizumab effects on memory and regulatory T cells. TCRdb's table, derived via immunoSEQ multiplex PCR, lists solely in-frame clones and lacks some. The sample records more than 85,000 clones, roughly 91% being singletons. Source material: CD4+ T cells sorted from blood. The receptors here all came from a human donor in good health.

The CDR3 here is CASSEDKSRTGYTF. CDR3 in DNA: TGTGCCAGCAGTGAGGACAAATCGAGGACCGGCTACACCTTC. The chain uses TRBV6-1 and TRBJ1-2, with a tentative D call TRBD1 (5 bases). This CDR3 region has 14 residues. V lost 3 bases and J lost 8, with 16 bases in between. Per the germline V gene, CDR1 is MNHNS and CDR2 is SASEGT.

The CDR3: CASKIGETEAFF. The CDR3 DNA follows: TGTGCCAGCAAAATAGGGGAGACTGAAGCTTTCTTT. The rearrangement uses TRBV2 and TRBJ1-1; possibly TRBD1 for D (5 bases). The ends were cut back, 7 bases at V and 5 bases at J, with 11 bases in the middle. From germline, CDR1 is SNHLY and CDR2 FYNNEI. The CDR3 totals 12 residues. Combining the CDR3 with reference TRBV2 and TRBJ1-1 gives the whole variable domain EPEVTQTPSHQVTQMGQEVILRCVPISNHLYFYWYRQILGQKVEFLVSFYNNEISEKSEIFDDQFSVERPDGSNFTLKIRSTKLEDSAMYFCASKIGETEAFFGQGTRLTVV.

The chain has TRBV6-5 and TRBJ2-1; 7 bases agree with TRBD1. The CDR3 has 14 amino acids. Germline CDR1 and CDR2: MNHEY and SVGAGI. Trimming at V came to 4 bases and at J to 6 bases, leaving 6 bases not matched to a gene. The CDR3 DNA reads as TGTGCCAGCAGTTGGAGACAGGGCCCCAATGAGCAGTTCTTC. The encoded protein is CASSWRQGPNEQFF.